A selection of T cell receptor beta chains follows, all from one sample in a study of blood T cell repertoires in COVID-19. Profiled with immunoSEQ multiplex PCR; TCRdb holds only in-frame clones, not every one. The sample lists 30,000 to 35,000 clones, about nine tenths seen once, with around 9.1% in the top ten. The sequencing sample was made of peripheral blood. The source of these receptors is a man older than 75 with active COVID-19. Each CDR3 is given with its conserved first and last residue. D genes are given only for firm matches. The listing skips clone size in some rows; elsewhere it reads once, few, many or a size class.

J: TRBJ1-4
D: TRBD1
size: -
V: TRBV4-3
DNA: TGCGCCAGCAGCCTGTGGACAGGGGGAGATGAAAAACTGTTTTTT
CDR3: CASSLWTGGDEKLFF

J: TRBJ2-3
D: TRBD2
size: -
V: TRBV25-1
DNA: TGTGCCAGCAGTGAACGACGGGAGGGTACAGATACGCAGTATTTT
CDR3: CASSERREGTDTQYF

J: TRBJ2-5
D: TRBD1
size: -
V: TRBV7-2
DNA: TGTGCCAGCAGCCCGAGACAGGGGCAGGGGGAGACCCAGTACTTC
CDR3: CASSPRQGQGETQYF

J: TRBJ2-7
D: TRBD2
size: -
V: TRBV7-9
DNA: TGTGCCAGCAGTCCGGGGGGCGGGAGGGCCATCAGCGAGCAGTACTTC
CDR3: CASSPGGGRAISEQYF

J: TRBJ1-2
D: TRBD1
size: -
V: TRBV4-3
DNA: TGCGCCAGCAGCCAAGATATAGGACAGGGGGCCGGCTACACCTTC
CDR3: CASSQDIGQGAGYTF

J: TRBJ1-5
D: -
size: -
V: TRBV2
DNA: TGTGCCAGCAGGGCCCAGGGGACAAGCAATCAGCCCCAGCATTTT
CDR3: CASRAQGTSNQPQHF

J: TRBJ1-4
D: TRBD1
size: -
V: TRBV14
DNA: TGTGCCAGCAGCCCCGGACACGGGACAGCTAATGAAAAACTGTTTTTT
CDR3: CASSPGHGTANEKLFF

J: TRBJ2-1
D: -
size: -
V: TRBV3-1/TRBV3-2
DNA: TGTGCCAGCAGCCAGACAAATGAGCAGTTCTTC
CDR3: CASSQTNEQFF

J: TRBJ1-2
D: TRBD1
size: -
V: TRBV20-1
DNA: TGCAGTGCTAGTTCGGGGACAGGGTATGGCTACACCTTC
CDR3: CSASSGTGYGYTF

J: TRBJ2-3
D: -
size: -
V: TRBV12-3/TRBV12-4
DNA: TGTGCCAGCAGGCCTGACTCAGATACGCAGTATTTT
CDR3: CASRPDSDTQYF

J: TRBJ1-2
D: TRBD1
size: -
V: TRBV6-6
DNA: TGTGCCAGCAGCGGACAGGCTAACTATGGCTACACCTTC
CDR3: CASSGQANYGYTF

J: TRBJ2-7
D: TRBD2
size: few
V: TRBV7-2
DNA: TGTGCCAGCAGCTTAGCGTCAGCCGGGACTAGTTTAGGCGAGCAGTACTTC
CDR3: CASSLASAGTSLGEQYF

J: TRBJ2-7
D: TRBD1
size: -
V: TRBV6-6
DNA: TGTGCCAGCAGTACCCAGGGGGTTCGGTCCTACGAGCAGTACTTC
CDR3: CASSTQGVRSYEQYF

J: TRBJ2-6
D: -
size: -
V: TRBV7-9
DNA: TGTGCCAGCAGCTTAGCGGAGCTAACGCACTCTGGGGCCAACGTCCTGACTTTC
CDR3: CASSLAELTHSGANVLTF

J: TRBJ1-1
D: -
size: -
V: TRBV7-2
DNA: TGTGCCAGCAGCTTAGTGCGGGGCTCGAGCACTGAAGCTTTCTTT
CDR3: CASSLVRGSSTEAFF

J: TRBJ2-1
D: -
size: -
V: TRBV2
DNA: TGTGCCAGCAGGACGGGGGATCAATCCAATGAGCAGTTCTTC
CDR3: CASRTGDQSNEQFF

J: TRBJ2-5
D: TRBD2
size: few
V: TRBV7-6
DNA: TGTGCCAGCAGCTGGACTAGCGGGGAAGAGACCCAGTACTTC
CDR3: CASSWTSGEETQYF

J: TRBJ2-5
D: TRBD2
size: once
V: TRBV6-5
DNA: TGTGCCAGCAGGGTGGGACTAGCGTGGGAGACCCAGTACTTC
CDR3: CASRVGLAWETQYF

J: TRBJ2-7
D: TRBD2
size: -
V: TRBV6-2/TRBV6-3
DNA: TGTGCCAGCAGCCCGACCGGACTAGCCAAATACGAGCAGTACTTC
CDR3: CASSPTGLAKYEQYF

J: TRBJ1-6
D: -
size: few
V: TRBV5-5
DNA: TGTGCCAGCAGCACGACAGGAGCAATTCAGGCCCTCCACTTT
CDR3: CASSTTGAIQALHF

J: TRBJ1-4
D: -
size: -
V: TRBV7-9
DNA: TGTGCCAGCAGCTTCCCAGGGCCCCGGAATGAAAAACTGTTTTTT
CDR3: CASSFPGPRNEKLFF

J: TRBJ2-1
D: -
size: -
V: TRBV30
DNA: TGTGCCTGGAGTGTAACGGATGAGCAGTTCTTC
CDR3: CAWSVTDEQFF

J: TRBJ1-5
D: -
size: -
V: TRBV10-2
DNA: TGCGCCAGCAGTGATGGGCAGATTAGCAATCAGCCCCAGCATTTT
CDR3: CASSDGQISNQPQHF

J: TRBJ2-7
D: TRBD1
size: few
V: TRBV19
DNA: TGTGCCAGTAGTCCCCGACAGGGAGTCTACGAGCAGTACTTC
CDR3: CASSPRQGVYEQYF

J: TRBJ2-7
D: -
size: -
V: TRBV28
DNA: TGTGCCAGCAGCGCACCTAGCGCAGGCCACGAGCAGTACTTC
CDR3: CASSAPSAGHEQYF

J: TRBJ2-7
D: -
size: -
V: TRBV28
DNA: TGTGCCAGCAGTTTACGGCACCGGGGTACTTACGAGCAGTACTTC
CDR3: CASSLRHRGTYEQYF

J: TRBJ2-3
D: -
size: -
V: TRBV4-1
DNA: TGCGCCAGCAGCCAAGAAAGATCTGCGCTAAGCACAGATACGCAGTATTTT
CDR3: CASSQERSALSTDTQYF

J: TRBJ2-4
D: -
size: few
V: TRBV11-2
DNA: TGTGCCAGCAGCCTAGCGTTGGGGGCCCGAAGGGGGTACTTC
CDR3: CASSLALGARRGYF

J: TRBJ1-1
D: -
size: -
V: TRBV11-2
DNA: TGTGCCAGCAGCTTAGACCGGAACACTGAAGCTTTCTTT
CDR3: CASSLDRNTEAFF

J: TRBJ2-7
D: TRBD1
size: -
V: TRBV28
DNA: TGTGCCAGCAGTATACGGGACAGGTTCTACGAGCAGTACTTC
CDR3: CASSIRDRFYEQYF

J: TRBJ1-2
D: TRBD1
size: -
V: TRBV6-1
DNA: TGTGCCAGCAGTGAAGTTTCAGGGGGTGGCTACACCTTC
CDR3: CASSEVSGGGYTF

J: TRBJ1-2
D: TRBD1
size: few
V: TRBV6-5
DNA: TGTGCCAGCAGCAGGACAGGGGGCCGCTACACCTTC
CDR3: CASSRTGGRYTF

J: TRBJ2-1
D: -
size: -
V: TRBV18
DNA: TGTGCCAGCTCACTTTATCCAGGGGGGAATGAGCAGTTCTTC
CDR3: CASSLYPGGNEQFF

J: TRBJ1-1
D: -
size: -
V: TRBV18
DNA: TGTGCCAGCTCACCAAAGGGGTGGACTGAAGCTTTCTTT
CDR3: CASSPKGWTEAFF

J: TRBJ2-1
D: TRBD1
size: -
V: TRBV14
DNA: TGTGCCAGCAGCCGACCGGGACAGGGGGCGGATGAGCAGTTCTTC
CDR3: CASSRPGQGADEQFF

J: TRBJ1-2
D: TRBD1
size: -
V: TRBV28
DNA: TGTGCCAGCAGTTTATTGGGACAGGGCTATGGCTACACCTTC
CDR3: CASSLLGQGYGYTF

J: TRBJ2-5
D: TRBD2
size: -
V: TRBV14
DNA: TGTGCCAGCAGCCCACCTACGGGGCTAGCGGGAGGCAGGGAGACCCAGTACTTC
CDR3: CASSPPTGLAGGRETQYF

J: TRBJ2-3
D: -
size: -
V: TRBV4-3
DNA: TGCGCCAGCAGCCAAGATCATAGCGGCAACAGCGCAGATACGCAGTATTTT
CDR3: CASSQDHSGNSADTQYF

J: TRBJ2-4
D: TRBD2
size: -
V: TRBV7-2
DNA: TGTGCCAGCAGCCCGCGGGCTAGCGGAGAAACCAAAAACATTCAGTACTTC
CDR3: CASSPRASGETKNIQYF

J: TRBJ2-3
D: TRBD2
size: -
V: TRBV5-1
DNA: TGCGCCAGCAGCTTGGGACTAGCGGGAGGTACAGATACGCAGTATTTT
CDR3: CASSLGLAGGTDTQYF

J: TRBJ2-7
D: -
size: -
V: TRBV18
DNA: TGTGCCAGCTCACCAGGAGGTCCGGTTGGCGAGCAGTACTTC
CDR3: CASSPGGPVGEQYF

J: TRBJ2-7
D: TRBD2
size: -
V: TRBV6-2/TRBV6-3
DNA: TGTGCCAGCAGTCGAGGACTAGCCCGCGAGCAGTACTTC
CDR3: CASSRGLAREQYF

J: TRBJ2-7
D: TRBD2
size: -
V: TRBV18
DNA: TGTGCCAGCTCGGTCGGGGGGAACCACGAGCAGTACTTC
CDR3: CASSVGGNHEQYF

J: TRBJ2-3
D: TRBD2
size: -
V: TRBV7-2
DNA: TGTGCCAGCAGTCCCTTGGGGGGGAACACAGATACGCAGTATTTT
CDR3: CASSPLGGNTDTQYF

J: TRBJ2-7
D: TRBD1
size: -
V: TRBV6-5
DNA: TGTGCCAGCAGTTCCTACAGGGGTGCCTACGAGCAGTACTTC
CDR3: CASSSYRGAYEQYF

J: TRBJ2-7
D: TRBD1
size: -
V: TRBV28
DNA: TGTGCCACCTTCGGGACAGTATCCTACGAGCAGTACTTC
CDR3: CATFGTVSYEQYF

J: TRBJ1-2
D: TRBD1
size: -
V: TRBV30
DNA: TGTGCCTGGAACATACCCCCAAGGACAGGAACAGACTATGGCTACACCTTC
CDR3: CAWNIPPRTGTDYGYTF

J: TRBJ2-5
D: TRBD1
size: -
V: TRBV6-5
DNA: TGTGCCAGCAGTTACTCCTACAGGGGAGAGGGGGAGACCCAGTACTTC
CDR3: CASSYSYRGEGETQYF

J: TRBJ2-2
D: TRBD2
size: -
V: TRBV6-2/TRBV6-3
DNA: TGTGCCAGCAGTTACGTTTTGGGGACTATTATCACCGGGGAGCTGTTTTTT
CDR3: CASSYVLGTIITGELFF